This T cell receptor beta chain was found in a study of PD-1 blockade in classical Hodgkin lymphoma. Study background: Nivolumab dosed at 3 mg/kg went to patients intravenously every 2 weeks. The study, taken as a whole, reports: Complete responders possessed baseline diversity comparable to newly diagnosed patients. Undefined causes, possibly disease activity or prior therapy, underlie the repertoire differences. CD4+ TCR diversity, unlike CD8+, rose significantly by C4D1.

With no exception, relapse followed autologous stem cell transplantation in all patients, and brentuximab vedotin exposure varied. About this clone itself: Its specificity is not known.

Sequencing was performed with immunoSEQ multiplex PCR; in TCRdb, only in-frame clones are kept and a portion is missing. The sample includes over 35,000 clones, 76% of them seen just once. Germline CDR1 is MDHEN and CDR2 is SYDVKM. This CDR3 region has 13 residues. Trimming stripped 2 bases from V and 6 bases from J, with 9 bases between. The chain is built from TRBV28 and TRBJ2-3; no clear D gene. The specimen was peripheral blood mononuclear cells (PBMCs), collected at baseline. The TCR comes from a human donor with classical Hodgkin lymphoma. CDR3 in DNA: TGTGCCAGCAGTTTAAGGCGCTCCGATACGCAGTATTTT. Protein sequence: CASSLRRSDTQYF.